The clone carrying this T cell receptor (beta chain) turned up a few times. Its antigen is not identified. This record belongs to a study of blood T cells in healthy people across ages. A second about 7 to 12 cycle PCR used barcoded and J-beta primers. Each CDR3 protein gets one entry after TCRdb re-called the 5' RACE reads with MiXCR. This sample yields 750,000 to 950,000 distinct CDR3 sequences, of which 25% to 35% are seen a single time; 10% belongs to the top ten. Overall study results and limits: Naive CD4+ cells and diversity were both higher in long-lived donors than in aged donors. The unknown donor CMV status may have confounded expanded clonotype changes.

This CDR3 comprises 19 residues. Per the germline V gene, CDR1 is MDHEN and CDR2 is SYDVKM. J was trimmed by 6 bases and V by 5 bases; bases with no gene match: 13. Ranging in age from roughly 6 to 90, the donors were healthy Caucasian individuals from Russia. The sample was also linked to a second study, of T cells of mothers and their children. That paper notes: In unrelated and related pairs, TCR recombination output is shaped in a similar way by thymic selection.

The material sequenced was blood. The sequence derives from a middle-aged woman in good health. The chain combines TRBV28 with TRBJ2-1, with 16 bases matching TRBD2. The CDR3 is CASSPLVPGLAGGLNEQFF. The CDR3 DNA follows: TGTGCCAGCAGTCCTCTCGTCCCGGGACTAGCGGGGGGGCTCAATGAGCAGTTCTTC.